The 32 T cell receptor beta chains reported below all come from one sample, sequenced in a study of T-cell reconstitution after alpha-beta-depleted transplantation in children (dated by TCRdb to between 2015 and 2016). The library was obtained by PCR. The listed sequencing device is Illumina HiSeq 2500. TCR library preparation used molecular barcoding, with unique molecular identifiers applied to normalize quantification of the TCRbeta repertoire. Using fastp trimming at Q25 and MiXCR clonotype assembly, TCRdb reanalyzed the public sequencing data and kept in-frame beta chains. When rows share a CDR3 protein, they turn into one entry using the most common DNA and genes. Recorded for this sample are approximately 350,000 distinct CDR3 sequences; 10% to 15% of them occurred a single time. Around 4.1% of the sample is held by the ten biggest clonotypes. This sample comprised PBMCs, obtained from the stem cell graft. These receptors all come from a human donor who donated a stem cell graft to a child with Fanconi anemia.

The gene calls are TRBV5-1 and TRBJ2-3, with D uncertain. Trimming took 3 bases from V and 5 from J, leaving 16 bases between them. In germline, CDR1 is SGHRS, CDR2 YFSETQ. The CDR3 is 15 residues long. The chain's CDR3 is CASSSSPRVGDTQYF. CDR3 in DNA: TGCGCCAGCAGCTCTTCCCCTCGAGTGGGAGATACGCAGTATTTT.

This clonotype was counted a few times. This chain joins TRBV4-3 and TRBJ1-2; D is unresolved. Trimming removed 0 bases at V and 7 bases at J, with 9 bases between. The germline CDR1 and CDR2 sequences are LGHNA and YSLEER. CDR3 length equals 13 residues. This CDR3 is CASSQDEPGGYTF. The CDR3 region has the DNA TGCGCCAGCAGCCAAGATGAGCCGGGTGGCTACACCTTC.

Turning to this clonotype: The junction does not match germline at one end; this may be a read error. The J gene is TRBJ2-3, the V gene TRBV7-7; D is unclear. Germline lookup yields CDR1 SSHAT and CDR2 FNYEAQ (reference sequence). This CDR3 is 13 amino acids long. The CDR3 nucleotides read TGTGCTAGCAGCATTGGACCGCGCGATACGCAGTATTTT. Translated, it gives CASSIGPRDTQYF.

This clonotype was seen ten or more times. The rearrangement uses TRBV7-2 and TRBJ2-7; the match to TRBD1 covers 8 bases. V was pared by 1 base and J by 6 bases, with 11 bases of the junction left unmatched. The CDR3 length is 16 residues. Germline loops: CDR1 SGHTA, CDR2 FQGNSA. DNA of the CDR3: TGTGCCAGCAGCTTAGGTACCGGACAGGGATGGCGCGAGCAGTACGTC. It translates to CASSLGTGQGWREQYV.

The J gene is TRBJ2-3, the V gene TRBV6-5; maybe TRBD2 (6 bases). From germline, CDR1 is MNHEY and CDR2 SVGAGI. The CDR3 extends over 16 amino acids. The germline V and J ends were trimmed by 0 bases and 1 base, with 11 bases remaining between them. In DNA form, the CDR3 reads TGTGCCAGCAGTTACTCCGGGGGTGAGCGCACAGATACGCAGTATTTT. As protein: CASSYSGGERTDTQYF.

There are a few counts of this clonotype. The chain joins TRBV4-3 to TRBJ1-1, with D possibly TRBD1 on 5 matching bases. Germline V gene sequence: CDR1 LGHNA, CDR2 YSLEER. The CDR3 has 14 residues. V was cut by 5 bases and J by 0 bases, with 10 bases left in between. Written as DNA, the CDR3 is TGCGCCAGCAGCGGGGGGAGCCTGAACACTGAAGCTTTCTTT. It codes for CASSGGSLNTEAFF.

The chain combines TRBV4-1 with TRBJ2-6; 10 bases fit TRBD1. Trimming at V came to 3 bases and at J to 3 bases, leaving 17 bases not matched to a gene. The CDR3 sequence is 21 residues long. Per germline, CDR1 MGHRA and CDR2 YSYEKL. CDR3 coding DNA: TGCGCCAGCAGCCAGCACCCACCAGGGGGACAGGGGAAAGGTGGGGCCAACGTCCTGACTTTC. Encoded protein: CASSQHPPGGQGKGGANVLTF.

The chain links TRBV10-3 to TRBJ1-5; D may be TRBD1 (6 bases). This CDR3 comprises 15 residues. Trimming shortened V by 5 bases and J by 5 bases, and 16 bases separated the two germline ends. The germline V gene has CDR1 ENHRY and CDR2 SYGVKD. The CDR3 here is CAISRDIGLHQPQHF. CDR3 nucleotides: TGTGCCATCAGTAGGGACATTGGGCTACATCAGCCCCAGCATTTT.

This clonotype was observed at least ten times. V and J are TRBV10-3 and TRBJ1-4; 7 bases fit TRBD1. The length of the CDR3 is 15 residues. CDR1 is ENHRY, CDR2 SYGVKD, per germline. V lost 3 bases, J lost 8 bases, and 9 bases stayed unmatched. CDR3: CAISDSKGAGEKLFF. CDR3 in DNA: TGTGCCATCAGTGACTCGAAGGGGGCAGGAGAAAAACTGTTTTTT.

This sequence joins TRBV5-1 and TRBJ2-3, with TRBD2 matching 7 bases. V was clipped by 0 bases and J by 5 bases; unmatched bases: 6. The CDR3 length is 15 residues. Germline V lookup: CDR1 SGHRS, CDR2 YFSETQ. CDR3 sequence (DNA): TGCGCCAGCAGCTTGGAGGGAGGGGTTGGAGATACGCAGTATTTT. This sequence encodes CASSLEGGVGDTQYF.

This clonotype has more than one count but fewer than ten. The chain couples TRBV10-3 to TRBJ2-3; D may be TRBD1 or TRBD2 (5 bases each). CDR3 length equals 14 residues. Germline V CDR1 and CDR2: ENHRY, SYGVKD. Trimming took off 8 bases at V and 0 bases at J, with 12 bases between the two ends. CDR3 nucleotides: TGTGCCATCGACCGGGACGGTAGCACAGATACGCAGTATTTT. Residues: CAIDRDGSTDTQYF.

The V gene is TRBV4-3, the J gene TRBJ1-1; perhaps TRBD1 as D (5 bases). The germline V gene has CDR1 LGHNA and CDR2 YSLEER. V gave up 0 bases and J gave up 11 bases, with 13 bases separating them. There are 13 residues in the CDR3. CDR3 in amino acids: CASSQDRGVSAFF. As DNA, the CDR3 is TGCGCCAGCAGCCAAGACCGGGGGGTAAGCGCTTTCTTT.

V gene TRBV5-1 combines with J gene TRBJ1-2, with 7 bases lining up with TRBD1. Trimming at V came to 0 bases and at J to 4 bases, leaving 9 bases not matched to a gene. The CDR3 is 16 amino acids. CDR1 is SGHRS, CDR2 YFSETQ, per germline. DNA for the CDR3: TGCGCCAGCAGCTTGGCCCCGGGCCAGGGGGGCTATGGCTACACCTTC. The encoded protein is CASSLAPGQGGYGYTF.

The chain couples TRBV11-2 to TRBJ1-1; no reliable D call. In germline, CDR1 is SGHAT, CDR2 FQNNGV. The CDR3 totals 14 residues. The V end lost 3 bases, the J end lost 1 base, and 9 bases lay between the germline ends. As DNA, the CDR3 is TGTGCCAGCAGCTTGCTCCGGGGGAACACTGAAGCTTTCTTT. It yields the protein CASSLLRGNTEAFF.

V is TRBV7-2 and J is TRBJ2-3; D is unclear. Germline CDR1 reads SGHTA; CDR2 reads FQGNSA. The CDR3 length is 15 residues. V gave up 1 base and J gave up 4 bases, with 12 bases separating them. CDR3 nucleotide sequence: TGTGCCAGCAGCTTAGGTACCGGGCAGGCAGATACGCAGTATTTT. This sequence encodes CASSLGTGQADTQYF.

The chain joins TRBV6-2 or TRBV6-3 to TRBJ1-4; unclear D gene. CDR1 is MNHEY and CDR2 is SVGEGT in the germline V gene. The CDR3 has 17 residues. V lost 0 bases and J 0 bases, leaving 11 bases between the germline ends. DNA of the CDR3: TGTGCCAGCAGTTACTCCTTTATAATTGCAACTAATGAAAAACTGTTTTTT. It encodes CASSYSFIIATNEKLFF.

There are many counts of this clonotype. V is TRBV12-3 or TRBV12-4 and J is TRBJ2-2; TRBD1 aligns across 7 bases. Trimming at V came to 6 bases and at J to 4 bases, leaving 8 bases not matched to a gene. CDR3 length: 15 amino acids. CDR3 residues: CASSLDRVRTGELFF. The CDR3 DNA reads TGTGCCAGCAGCCTTGACAGGGTTCGCACCGGGGAGCTGTTTTTT.

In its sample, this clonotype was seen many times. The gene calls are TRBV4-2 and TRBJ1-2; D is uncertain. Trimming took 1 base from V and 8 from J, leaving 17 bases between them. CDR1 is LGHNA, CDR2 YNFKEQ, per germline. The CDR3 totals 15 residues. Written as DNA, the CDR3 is TGTGCCAGCAGCCAAGGGTGGGCTTCGACGTGGGGCTACACCTTC. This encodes CASSQGWASTWGYTF.

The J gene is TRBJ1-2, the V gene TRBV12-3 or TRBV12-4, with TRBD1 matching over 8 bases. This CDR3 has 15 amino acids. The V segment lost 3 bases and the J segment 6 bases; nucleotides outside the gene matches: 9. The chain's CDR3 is CASSFRAGGKNGYTF. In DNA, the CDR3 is TGTGCCAGCAGTTTTAGGGCAGGGGGCAAGAATGGCTACACCTTC.

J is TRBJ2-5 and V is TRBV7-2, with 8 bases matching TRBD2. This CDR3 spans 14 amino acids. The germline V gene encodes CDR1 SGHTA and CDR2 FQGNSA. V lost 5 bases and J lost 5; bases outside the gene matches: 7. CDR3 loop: CASSQGRGVETQYF. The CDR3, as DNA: TGTGCCAGCAGCCAGGGGCGGGGGGTGGAGACCCAGTACTTC.

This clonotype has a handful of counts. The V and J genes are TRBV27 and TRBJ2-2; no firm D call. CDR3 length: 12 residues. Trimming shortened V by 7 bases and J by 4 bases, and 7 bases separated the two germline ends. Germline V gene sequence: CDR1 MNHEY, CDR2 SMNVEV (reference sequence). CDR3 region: CASNIPTGELFF. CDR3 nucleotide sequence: TGTGCCAGCAATATCCCCACCGGGGAGCTGTTTTTT.

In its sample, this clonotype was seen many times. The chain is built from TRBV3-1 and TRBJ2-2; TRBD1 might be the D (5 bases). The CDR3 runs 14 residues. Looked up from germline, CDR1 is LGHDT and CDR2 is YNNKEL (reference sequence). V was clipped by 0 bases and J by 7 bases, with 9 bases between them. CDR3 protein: CASSQDGAIGELFF. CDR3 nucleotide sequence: TGTGCCAGCAGCCAAGATGGGGCAATCGGGGAGCTGTTTTTT. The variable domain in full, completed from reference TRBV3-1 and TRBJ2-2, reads DTAVSQTPKYLVTQMGNDKSIKCEQNLGHDTMYWYKQDSKKFLKIMFSYNNKELIINETVPNRFSPKSPDKAHLNLHINSLELGDSAVYFCASSQDGAIGELFFGEGSRLTVL.

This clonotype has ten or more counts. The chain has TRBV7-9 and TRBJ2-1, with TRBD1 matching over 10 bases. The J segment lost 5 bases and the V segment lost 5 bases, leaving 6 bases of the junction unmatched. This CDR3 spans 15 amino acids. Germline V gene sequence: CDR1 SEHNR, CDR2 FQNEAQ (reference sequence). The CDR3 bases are TGTGCCAGCAGCCCCGGACAGGGGGTGGACAATGAGCAGTTCTTC. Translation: CASSPGQGVDNEQFF.

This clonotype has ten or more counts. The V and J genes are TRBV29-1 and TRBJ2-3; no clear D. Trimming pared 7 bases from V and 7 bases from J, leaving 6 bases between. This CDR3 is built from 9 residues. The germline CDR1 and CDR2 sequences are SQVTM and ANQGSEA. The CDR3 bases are TGCAGCGCTGACCATACGCAGTATTTT. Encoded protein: CSADHTQYF.

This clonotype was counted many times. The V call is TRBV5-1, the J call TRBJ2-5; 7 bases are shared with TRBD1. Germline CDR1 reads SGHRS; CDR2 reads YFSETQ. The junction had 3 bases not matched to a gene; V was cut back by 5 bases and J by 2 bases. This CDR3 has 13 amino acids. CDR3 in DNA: TGCGCCAGCAGGACAGGGTCTCAAGAGACCCAGTACTTC. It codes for CASRTGSQETQYF.

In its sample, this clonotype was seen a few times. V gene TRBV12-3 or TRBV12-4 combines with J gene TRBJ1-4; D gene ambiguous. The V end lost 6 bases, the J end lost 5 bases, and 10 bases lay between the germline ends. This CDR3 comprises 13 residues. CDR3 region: CASRVYPNEKLFF. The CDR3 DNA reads TGTGCCAGCAGGGTGTACCCGAATGAAAAACTGTTTTTT.

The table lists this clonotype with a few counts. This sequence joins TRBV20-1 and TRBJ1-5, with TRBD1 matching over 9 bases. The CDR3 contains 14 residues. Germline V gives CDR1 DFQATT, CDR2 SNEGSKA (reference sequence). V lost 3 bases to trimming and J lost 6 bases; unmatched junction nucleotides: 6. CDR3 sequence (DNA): TGCAGTGCTAGTGGCGGGACAGGGTTTCAGCCCCAGCATTTT. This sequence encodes CSASGGTGFQPQHF.

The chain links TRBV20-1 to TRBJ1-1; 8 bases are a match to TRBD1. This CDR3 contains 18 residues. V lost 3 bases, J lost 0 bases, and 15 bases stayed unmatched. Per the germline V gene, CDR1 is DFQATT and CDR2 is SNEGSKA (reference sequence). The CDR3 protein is CSARPLQGVSPMNTEAFF. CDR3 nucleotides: TGCAGTGCTAGGCCTTTACAGGGGGTGAGTCCCATGAACACTGAAGCTTTCTTT.

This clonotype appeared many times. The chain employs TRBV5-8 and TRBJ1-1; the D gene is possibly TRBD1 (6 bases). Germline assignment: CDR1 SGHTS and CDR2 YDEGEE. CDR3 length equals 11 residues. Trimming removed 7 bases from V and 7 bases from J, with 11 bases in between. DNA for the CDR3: TGTGCCAGCCAGGGGCGAGGTGAAGCTTTCTTT. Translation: CASQGRGEAFF.

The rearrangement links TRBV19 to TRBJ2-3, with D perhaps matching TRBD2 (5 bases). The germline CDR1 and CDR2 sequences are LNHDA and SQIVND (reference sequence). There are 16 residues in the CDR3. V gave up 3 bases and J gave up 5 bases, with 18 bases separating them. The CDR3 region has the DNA TGTGCCAGTAGTATCGACGGATTGGGCCGGGGAGATACGCAGTATTTT. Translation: CASSIDGLGRGDTQYF.

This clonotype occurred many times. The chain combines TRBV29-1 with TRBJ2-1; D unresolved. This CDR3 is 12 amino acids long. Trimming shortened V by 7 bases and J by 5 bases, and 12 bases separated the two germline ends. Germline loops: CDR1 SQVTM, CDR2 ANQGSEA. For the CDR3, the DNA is TGCAGCGCCAAGACTCTAAACAATGAGCAGTTCTTC. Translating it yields CSAKTLNNEQFF.

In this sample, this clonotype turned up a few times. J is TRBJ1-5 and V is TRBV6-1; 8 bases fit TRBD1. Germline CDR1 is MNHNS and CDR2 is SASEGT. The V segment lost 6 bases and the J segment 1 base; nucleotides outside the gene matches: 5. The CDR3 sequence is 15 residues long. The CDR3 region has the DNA TGTGCCAGCAGAGGACAGGGAAGCAGCAATCAGCCCCAGCATTTT. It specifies CASRGQGSSNQPQHF.